The 25 T cell receptor beta chains listed next were all sequenced from one sample in a study of blood T cell repertoires in COVID-19 (dated by TCRdb to the early 2020s). The method was the immunoSEQ multiplex PCR assay. What TCRdb holds here is the immuneACCESS table cut down to in-frame rearrangements. Part of the clones is not present; checked against another copy, under half of the missing clones reflect an unresolved V gene, and the others are unexplained. In all, the sample holds under 250,000 clones, and about nine tenths of those were seen once. Of the sample, more than 0.65% is held by the ten largest clones. The sequenced material came from peripheral blood. These receptors were taken from a man aged 30-40 years with COVID-19, enrolled during active disease.

Only one count was recorded for this clone. The V and J genes are TRBV24-1 and TRBJ2-3; 9 nucleotides match TRBD2. This CDR3 has 15 amino acids. Germline assignment: CDR1 KGHDR and CDR2 SFDVKD. V shed 5 bases and J 5 bases; nucleotides not matched to a gene: 7. The CDR3 region is CATSGAAGGQDTQYF. The CDR3 region has the DNA TGTGCCACCAGTGGTGCGGCGGGGGGGCAAGATACGCAGTATTTT.

J is TRBJ1-1 and V is TRBV18; weak D call: TRBD1 (5 bases). Trimming shortened V by 2 bases and J by 0 bases, and 13 bases separated the two germline ends. The CDR3 has 16 residues. Germline CDR1 and CDR2: KGHSH and LQKENI. The CDR3 sequence: CASSPRGLEVNTEAFF. CDR3 coding DNA: TGTGCCAGCTCACCAAGGGGTCTAGAGGTGAACACTGAAGCTTTCTTT.

The gene calls are TRBV12-5 and TRBJ2-2, with 8 bases fitting TRBD2. This CDR3 comprises 16 residues. Per the germline V gene, CDR1 is LGHNT and CDR2 is FRNRAP. The V and J ends lost 6 bases and 5 bases, in that order; junction bases with no gene match: 11. CDR3 nucleotide sequence: TGTGCTAGTGGACCCACGGGGGGGCCGGGTACCGGGGAGCTGTTTTTT. Translating gives CASGPTGGPGTGELFF.

The V gene is TRBV19, the J gene TRBJ1-4; D not resolved. The V and J ends lost 4 bases and 5 bases respectively, with 11 bases between them. The V gene's germline CDR1 is LNHDA and CDR2 SQIVND (reference sequence). CDR3 length: 14 amino acids. CDR3 loop: CASSRVDGNEKLFF. The CDR3 DNA is TGTGCCAGTAGTAGAGTTGACGGGAATGAAAAACTGTTTTTT.

The chain combines TRBV3-1 (or the pseudogene TRBV3-2) with TRBJ1-2; 11 bases map to TRBD1. Germline loops: CDR1 LGHDT, CDR2 YNNKEL (reference sequence). This CDR3 has 19 amino acids. J lost 3 bases, V lost 4 bases, and 16 bases had no gene match. Here the CDR3 DNA reads TGTGCCAGCAGCCTTTACCCTACCGGGACAGGGGGAACGCACTATGGCTACACCTTC. Translation: CASSLYPTGTGGTHYGYTF.

The chain joins TRBV19 to TRBJ2-5, with D maybe TRBD1 (6 bases). Looked up from germline, CDR1 is LNHDA and CDR2 is SQIVND (reference sequence). V was shortened by 5 bases and J by 1 base, with 11 bases between the two germline ends. The CDR3 has 14 residues. The CDR3 region has the DNA TGTGCCAGTAGTCCCGGACAGACCCAAGAGACCCAGTACTTC. Its translation is CASSPGQTQETQYF.

V and J are TRBV7-2 and TRBJ2-7; perhaps TRBD2 as D (5 bases). The V gene's germline CDR1 is SGHTA and CDR2 FQGNSA. The CDR3 has 14 amino acids. The V gene lost 1 base and the J gene lost 2 bases, with 9 bases spanning the gap. In DNA, the CDR3 is TGTGCCAGCAGCTTAGAACTAGGGACCTACGAGCAGTACTTC. Amino acid sequence: CASSLELGTYEQYF.

This rearrangement joins TRBV6-5 to TRBJ1-5; D gene unclear. V shed 10 bases and J shed 6 bases, with 16 bases lying between them. CDR1 MNHEY and CDR2 SVGAGI come from the germline V gene. The CDR3 is made up of 13 amino acids. The CDR3 reads CATREPRGQPQHF. The CDR3 DNA reads as TGTGCCACCCGGGAGCCTCGGGGTCAGCCCCAGCATTTT.

This chain connects TRBV19 to TRBJ2-1; maybe TRBD2 (6 bases). The length of the CDR3 is 13 residues. Between the trimmed V and J ends, which lost 3 bases and 10 bases, there was a span of 13 bases. CDR1 and CDR2 (germline): LNHDA, SQIVND (reference sequence). Here the CDR3 reads CASSIQFRGEQFF. For the CDR3, the DNA is TGTGCCAGTAGTATCCAGTTCCGGGGGGAGCAGTTCTTC.

The gene calls are TRBV3-1 (or the pseudogene TRBV3-2) and TRBJ1-1; TRBD1 agrees at 7 bases. From germline, CDR1 is LGHDT and CDR2 YNNKEL (reference sequence). Trimming took 3 bases from V and 2 from J; bases not matched to a gene: 6. The CDR3 spans 15 residues. The CDR3 DNA reads as TGTGCCAGCAGCCACCGACAGGGAGTAAACACTGAAGCTTTCTTT. Encoded protein: CASSHRQGVNTEAFF.

V and J are TRBV5-1 and TRBJ1-1; a possible D gene is TRBD1 (5 bases). V gave up 4 bases and J gave up 7 bases, with 23 bases separating them. This CDR3 is built from 16 residues. Germline V gene lookup returns CDR1 SGHRS and CDR2 YFSETQ. CDR3 DNA: TGCGCCAGCAGCCCAGGCGCCGGGCGAGGGGAGGGTGAAGCTTTCTTT. Translated, it gives CASSPGAGRGEGEAFF.

This rearrangement joins TRBV5-1 to TRBJ1-2, with 7 positions matching TRBD1. J lost 4 bases, V lost 1 base, and 4 bases had no gene match. Germline CDR1 and CDR2: SGHRS and YFSETQ. This CDR3 is built from 14 residues. The CDR3 protein is CASSLYRGGYGYTF. The CDR3 region has the DNA TGCGCCAGCAGCTTGTACAGGGGCGGCTATGGCTACACCTTC.

The chain uses TRBV4-1 and TRBJ1-1; D gene uncertain. V was clipped by 3 bases and J by 1 base, with 6 bases between them. CDR3 length equals 13 residues. Germline V gene sequence: CDR1 MGHRA, CDR2 YSYEKL. The CDR3 DNA is TGCGCCAGCAGCCATGAGAGGAACACTGAAGCTTTCTTT. Translation gives CASSHERNTEAFF.

This chain joins TRBV5-4 and TRBJ2-7; D unresolved. This CDR3 region has 16 residues. Trimming pared 0 bases from V and 7 bases from J, leaving 20 bases between. Germline assignment: CDR1 SGHNT and CDR2 YYREEE (reference sequence). The DNA of the CDR3 is TGTGCCAGCAGCTTGGGCGAGGTGCCGACGATGAGTGAGCAGTACTTC. It translates to CASSLGEVPTMSEQYF.

V usage is TRBV5-4 and J usage is TRBJ2-1; 11 nucleotides align to TRBD2. The CDR3 contains 14 residues. The germline CDR1 and CDR2 sequences are SGHNT and YYREEE (reference sequence). V was clipped by 4 bases and J by 5 bases; unmatched bases: 2. The CDR3 nucleotides are TGTGCCAGCAGCCAGACTAGCGGGGACAATGAGCAGTTCTTC. Translated: CASSQTSGDNEQFF.

The genes are TRBV5-1 and TRBJ1-1, with a weak D call TRBD1 (5 bases). With 3 bases removed from V and 1 base from J, the gap between germline ends came to 10 bases. This CDR3 is built from 14 residues. Germline V CDR1 and CDR2: SGHRS, YFSETQ. The CDR3 DNA is TGCGCCAGCAGCTGGGGCGGCCAGAACACTGAAGCTTTCTTT. Protein product: CASSWGGQNTEAFF.

The chain recombines TRBV7-2 with TRBJ2-5; 12 bases map to TRBD2. CDR1 is SGHTA and CDR2 is FQGNSA in the germline V gene. After removal of 3 bases from V and 4 bases from J, the junction contained 0 bases not matched to a gene. This CDR3 is built from 14 residues. CDR3 sequence: CASSLTSGGETQYF. The CDR3 region has the DNA TGTGCCAGCAGCTTGACTAGCGGGGGAGAGACCCAGTACTTC.

V and J are TRBV2 and TRBJ1-1; 7 bases align to TRBD1. V was clipped by 6 bases and J by 1 base; unmatched bases: 5. This CDR3 has 14 amino acids. The germline V gene has CDR1 SNHLY and CDR2 FYNNEI. CDR3 sequence (DNA): TGTGCCAGCAGAGTGGACAGGACGAACACTGAAGCTTTCTTT. It yields the protein CASRVDRTNTEAFF.

This clone was found once. J is TRBJ1-3 and V is TRBV6-5; no clear D gene. Trimming removed 8 bases at V and 1 base at J, with 15 bases between. The CDR3 consists of 15 residues. The V gene's germline CDR1 is MNHEY and CDR2 SVGAGI. The CDR3, as DNA: TGTGCCAGCTTCCCACGGTCGTTTTCTGGAAACACCATATATTTT. It yields the protein CASFPRSFSGNTIYF.

This chain connects TRBV6-5 to TRBJ2-5, with a possible D match to TRBD1 (5 bases). Trimming removed 4 bases from V and 5 bases from J, with 14 bases in between. The CDR3 contains 14 residues. Germline V gene data show CDR1 as MNHEY and CDR2 as SVGAGI. The chain's CDR3 is CASSLAGMGETQYF. The CDR3 DNA follows: TGTGCCAGCAGTTTGGCAGGGATGGGGGAGACCCAGTACTTC.

This clone appeared a few times. The chain carries TRBV5-1 and TRBJ2-7, with a possible D match to TRBD1 (6 bases). Trimming pared 4 bases from V and 6 bases from J, leaving 11 bases between. Germline assignment: CDR1 SGHRS and CDR2 YFSETQ. The CDR3 has 12 residues. CDR3 loop: CASSKQGGEQYF. DNA for the CDR3: TGCGCCAGCAGCAAACAGGGTGGCGAGCAGTACTTC.

The chain couples TRBV19 to TRBJ2-4, with TRBD1 as a possible D gene (6 bases). The CDR3 sequence is 15 residues long. The V end lost 2 bases, the J end lost 4 bases, and 12 bases lay between the germline ends. Germline assignment: CDR1 LNHDA and CDR2 SQIVND (reference sequence). In nucleotides, the CDR3 is TGTGCCAGTAGTATATCAGGGGAATTTAAAAACATTCAGTACTTC. Its translation is CASSISGEFKNIQYF.

V usage is TRBV10-3 and J usage is TRBJ1-4, with 7 bases that match TRBD1. The germline V gene has CDR1 ENHRY and CDR2 SYGVKD. Losses at the gene ends were 3 bases for V and 1 base for J; bases not matched to a gene: 2. This CDR3 comprises 15 residues. Here the CDR3 DNA reads TGTGCCATCAGTGATAACAGGGGAACTAATGAAAAACTGTTTTTT. Its protein product is CAISDNRGTNEKLFF.

The J gene is TRBJ2-7, the V gene TRBV29-1; tentatively, D is TRBD1 (6 bases). CDR1 SQVTM and CDR2 ANQGSEA come from the germline V gene. The CDR3 runs to 13 residues. V was clipped by 3 bases and J by 6 bases, with 15 bases between them. As DNA, the CDR3 is TGCAGCGTTGACTTGGGGGCTTTGGGCGAGCAGTACTTC. This gives the protein CSVDLGALGEQYF.

This rearrangement joins TRBV20-1 to TRBJ1-2, with 8 nucleotides matching TRBD1. The ends lost 6 bases at V and 8 bases at J; junction bases unmatched: 5. This CDR3 comprises 11 residues. The germline V gene has CDR1 DFQATT and CDR2 SNEGSKA (reference sequence). The CDR3, as DNA: TGCAGTGCGGTGACAGGGGACGGCTACACCTTC. Amino acid sequence: CSAVTGDGYTF.